This T cell receptor beta chain was captured in a study of T-cell reconstitution after alpha-beta-depleted transplantation in children. A library of TCRbeta sequences, prepared with unique molecular identifiers, was generated. TCRdb analysed the PCR reads with MiXCR anew, one entry per CDR3 protein. The data show 400,000 to 550,000 distinct CDR3 sequences, over 9.5% seen once. Study-level points and caveats: It was surviving recipient T cells and thymic progenitors that gave some patients high TCRbeta diversity at day 60. Reports say that about two months after transplant, the alpha-beta T cells came out of several hundred graft clones that had expanded. Newly produced T cells mostly provided counts and TCRbeta diversity after one year, as hyperexpanded clones declined.

This clonotype was seen many times. Its antigen is unidentified. With 2 bases removed from V and 4 bases from J, the gap between germline ends came to 15 bases. Germline V gene data show CDR1 as SGHTA and CDR2 as FQGNSA. The CDR3 is 16 residues long. The TCR comes from a child aged 2 to 15 with inherited bone marrow failure, due to receive a stem cell transplant. The chain joins TRBV7-2 to TRBJ2-1, with D unresolved. The source material was PBMCs, sampled before TCRalphabeta/CD19-depleted stem cell transplant. DNA for the CDR3: TGTGCCAGCAGCTTACGGGTAGCCTTACTTTACAATGAGCAGTTCTTC. Its protein is CASSLRVALLYNEQFF.